This T cell receptor beta chain was captured by sequencing in a study of blood T cell repertoires in COVID-19. Study-wide context: The origin of the acute and convalescent COVID-19 samples was the United States, Italy and Spain.

Germline CDR1 is ENHRY and CDR2 is SYGVKD. The CDR3 totals 14 residues. The V and J ends lost 10 bases and 2 bases respectively, with 15 bases between them. The data were produced by immunoSEQ multiplex PCR, yet TCRdb's version contains in-frame clones alone and is incomplete. Among 250,000 to 350,000 clones listed, approximately 89% were seen once. V and J are TRBV10-3 and TRBJ2-1; D is uncertain. The receptor was derived from a woman between 55 and 75 years old with acute or convalescent COVID-19. The material sequenced was peripheral blood. The CDR3 DNA reads TGTGCCACCCAACTTGAGAGGCCCTACAATGAGCAGTTCTTC. Translation gives CATQLERPYNEQFF.